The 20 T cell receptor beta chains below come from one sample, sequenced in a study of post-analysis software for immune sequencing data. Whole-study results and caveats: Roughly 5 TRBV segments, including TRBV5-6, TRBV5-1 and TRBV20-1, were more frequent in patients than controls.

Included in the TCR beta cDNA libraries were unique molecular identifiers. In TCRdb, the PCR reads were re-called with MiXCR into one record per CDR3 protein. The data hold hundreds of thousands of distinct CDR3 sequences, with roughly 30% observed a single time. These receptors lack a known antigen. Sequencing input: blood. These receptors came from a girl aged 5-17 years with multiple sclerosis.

The CDR3 here is CASRGDGYGYTF. CDR3 coding DNA: TGTGCCAGCAGAGGGGACGGCTATGGCTACACCTTC. V is TRBV2 and J is TRBJ1-2; TRBD1 is a possible D gene (5 bases). The germline V and J ends were trimmed by 6 bases and 4 bases, with 9 bases remaining between them. Germline assignment: CDR1 SNHLY and CDR2 FYNNEI. The CDR3 runs to 12 residues.

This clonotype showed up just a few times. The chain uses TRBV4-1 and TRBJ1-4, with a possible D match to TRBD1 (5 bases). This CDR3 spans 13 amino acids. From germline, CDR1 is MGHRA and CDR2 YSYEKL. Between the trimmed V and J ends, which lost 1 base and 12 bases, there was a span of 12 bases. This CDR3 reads CASSQGLRGELFF. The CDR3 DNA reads TGCGCCAGCAGCCAAGGGTTAAGGGGAGAACTGTTTTTT.

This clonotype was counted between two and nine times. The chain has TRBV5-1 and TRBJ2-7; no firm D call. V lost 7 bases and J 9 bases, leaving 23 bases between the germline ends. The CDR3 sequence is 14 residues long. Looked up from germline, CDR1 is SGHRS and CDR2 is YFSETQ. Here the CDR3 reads CASRHAGDLMGQYF. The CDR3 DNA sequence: TGCGCCAGCCGCCATGCTGGGGATCTCATGGGGCAGTACTTC.

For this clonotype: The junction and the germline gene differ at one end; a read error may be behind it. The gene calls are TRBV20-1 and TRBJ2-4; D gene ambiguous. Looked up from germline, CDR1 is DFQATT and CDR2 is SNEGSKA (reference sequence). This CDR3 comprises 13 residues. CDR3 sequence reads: CSVMAQFKNIRYF. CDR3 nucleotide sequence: TGCAGTGTGATGGCACAGTTCAAAAACATTCGGTACTTC.

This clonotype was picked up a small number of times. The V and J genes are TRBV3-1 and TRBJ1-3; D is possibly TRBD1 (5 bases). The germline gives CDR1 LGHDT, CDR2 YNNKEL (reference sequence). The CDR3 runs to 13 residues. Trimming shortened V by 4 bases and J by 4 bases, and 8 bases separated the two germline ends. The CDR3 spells CASSRPGGNTIYF. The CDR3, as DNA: TGTGCCAGCAGCCGACCAGGGGGAAACACCATATATTTT. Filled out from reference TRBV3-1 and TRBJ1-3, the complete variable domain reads DTAVSQTPKYLVTQMGNDKSIKCEQNLGHDTMYWYKQDSKKFLKIMFSYNNKELIINETVPNRFSPKSPDKAHLNLHINSLELGDSAVYFCASSRPGGNTIYFGEGSWLTVV.

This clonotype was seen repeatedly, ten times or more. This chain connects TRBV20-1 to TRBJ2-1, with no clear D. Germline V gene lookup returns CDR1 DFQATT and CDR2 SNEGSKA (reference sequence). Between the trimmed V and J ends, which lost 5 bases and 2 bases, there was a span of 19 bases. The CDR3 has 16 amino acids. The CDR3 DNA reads TGCAGTGCTGAGCCATGGCGGAATCCAACCTACAATGAGCAGTTCTTC. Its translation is CSAEPWRNPTYNEQFF.

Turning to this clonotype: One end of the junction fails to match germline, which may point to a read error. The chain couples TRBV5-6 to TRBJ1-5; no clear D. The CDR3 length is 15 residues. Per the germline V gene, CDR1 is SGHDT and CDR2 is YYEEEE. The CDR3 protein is CASSLAAGSNQSQHF. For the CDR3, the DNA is TGTGCCAGCAGCTTGGCGGCAGGTAGCAATCAGTCCCAGCATTTT.

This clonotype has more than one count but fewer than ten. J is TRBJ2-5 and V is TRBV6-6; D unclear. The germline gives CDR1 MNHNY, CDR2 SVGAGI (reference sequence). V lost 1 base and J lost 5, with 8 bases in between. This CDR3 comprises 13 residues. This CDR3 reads CASSYFGRETQYF. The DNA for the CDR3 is TGTGCCAGCAGTTACTTTGGGCGGGAGACCCAGTACTTC.

The CDR3 sequence is CASSLGASGLRSGANVLTF. Written as DNA, the CDR3 is TGTGCCAGCAGCTTAGGGGCTAGCGGGCTTCGCTCTGGGGCCAACGTCCTGACTTTC. V is TRBV7-2 and J is TRBJ2-6; 8 bases fit TRBD2. The CDR3 spans 19 residues. Trimming at V came to 1 base and at J to 0 bases, leaving 8 bases not matched to a gene. CDR1 is SGHTA and CDR2 is FQGNSA in the germline V gene.

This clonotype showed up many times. In DNA form, the CDR3 reads TGCAGTGTTTTACCCGACCGCAACCAAGAGACCCAGTACTTC. This encodes CSVLPDRNQETQYF. The chain carries TRBV20-1 and TRBJ2-5; D remains ambiguous. Trimming removed 7 bases from V and 0 bases from J, with 15 bases in between. This CDR3 region has 14 residues. From germline, CDR1 is DFQATT and CDR2 SNEGSKA (reference sequence).

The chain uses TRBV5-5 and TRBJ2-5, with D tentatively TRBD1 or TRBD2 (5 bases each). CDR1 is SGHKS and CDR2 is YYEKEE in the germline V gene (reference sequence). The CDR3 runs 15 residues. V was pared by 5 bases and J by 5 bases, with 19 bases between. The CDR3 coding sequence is TGTGCCAGCAGTCGCCCGGGACGATCCAGGGAGACCCAGTACTTC. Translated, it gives CASSRPGRSRETQYF.

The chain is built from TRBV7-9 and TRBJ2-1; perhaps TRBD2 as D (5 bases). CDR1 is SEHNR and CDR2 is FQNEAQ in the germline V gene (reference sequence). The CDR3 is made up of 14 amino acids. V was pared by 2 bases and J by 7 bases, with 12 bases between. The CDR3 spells CASSLLGGRNEQFF. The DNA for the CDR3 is TGTGCCAGCAGCTTACTCGGAGGCCGGAATGAGCAGTTCTTC.

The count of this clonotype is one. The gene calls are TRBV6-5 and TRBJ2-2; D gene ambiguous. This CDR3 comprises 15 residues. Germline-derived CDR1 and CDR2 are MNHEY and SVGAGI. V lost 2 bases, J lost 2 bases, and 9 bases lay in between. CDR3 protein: CASSYVVTNTGELFF. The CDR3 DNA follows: TGTGCCAGCAGTTACGTGGTGACAAACACCGGGGAGCTGTTTTTT.

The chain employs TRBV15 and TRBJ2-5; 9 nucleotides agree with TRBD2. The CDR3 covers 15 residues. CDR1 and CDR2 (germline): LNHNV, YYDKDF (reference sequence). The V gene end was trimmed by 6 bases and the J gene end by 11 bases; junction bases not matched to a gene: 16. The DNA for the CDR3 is TGTGCCACCAGAGGGACTAGCAAGCACCATAGGGAGCAGTACTTC. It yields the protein CATRGTSKHHREQYF.

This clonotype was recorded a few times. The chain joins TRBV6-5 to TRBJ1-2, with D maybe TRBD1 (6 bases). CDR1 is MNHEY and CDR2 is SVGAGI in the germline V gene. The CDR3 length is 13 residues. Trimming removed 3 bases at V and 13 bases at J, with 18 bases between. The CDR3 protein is CASSYRNRVEVTF. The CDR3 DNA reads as TGTGCCAGCAGTTATCGTAACAGGGTGGAGGTCACCTTC.

This chain's CDR3 is CASSKSPGHYEQYF. CDR3 sequence (DNA): TGTGCCAGCAGCAAAAGTCCGGGGCACTACGAGCAGTACTTC. The rearrangement links TRBV7-9 to TRBJ2-5; the D call may be TRBD1 or TRBD2 (5 bases each). The J call is in doubt because the DNA end fits TRBJ2-7 better. In germline, CDR1 is SEHNR, CDR2 FQNEAQ (reference sequence). The CDR3 is 14 residues long.

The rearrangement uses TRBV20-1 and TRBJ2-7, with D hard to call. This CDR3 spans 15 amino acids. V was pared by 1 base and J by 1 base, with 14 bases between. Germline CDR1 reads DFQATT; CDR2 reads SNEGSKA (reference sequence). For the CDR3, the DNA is TGCAGTGCTAGAGCCGCGGCAGGAGTATCCTACGAGCAGTACTTC. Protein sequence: CSARAAAGVSYEQYF.

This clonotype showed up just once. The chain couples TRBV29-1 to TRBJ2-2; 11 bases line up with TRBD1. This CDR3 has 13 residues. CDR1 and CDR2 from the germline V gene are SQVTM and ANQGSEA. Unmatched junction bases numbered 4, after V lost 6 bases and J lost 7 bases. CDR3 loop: CSVDRGQGGELFF. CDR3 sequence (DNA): TGCAGCGTGGACAGGGGGCAAGGCGGGGAGCTGTTTTTT.

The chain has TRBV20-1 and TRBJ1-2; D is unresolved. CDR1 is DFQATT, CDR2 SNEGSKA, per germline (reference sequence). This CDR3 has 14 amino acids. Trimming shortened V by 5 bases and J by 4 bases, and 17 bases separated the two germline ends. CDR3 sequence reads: CSAATYVSSYGYTF. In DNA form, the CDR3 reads TGCAGTGCTGCTACATACGTCTCTTCCTATGGCTACACCTTC.

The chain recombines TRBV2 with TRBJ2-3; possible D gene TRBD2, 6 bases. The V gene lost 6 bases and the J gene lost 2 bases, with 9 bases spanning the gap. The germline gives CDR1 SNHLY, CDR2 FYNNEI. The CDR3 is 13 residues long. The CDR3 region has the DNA TGTGCCAGCAGGGGGACTTCCACAGATACGCAGTATTTT. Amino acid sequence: CASRGTSTDTQYF.